The TCR beta chain described here comes from a study of shared clonotypes between healthy human individuals. Study-wide results and caveats: Some naive CD4 clonotypes, roughly 4.8%, turned up in common across several donors.

Both subsets, CD45RA+ naive and CD45RA-negative memory, were split from the CD4+ cells. Concerning this clone itself: The antigen is unknown.

The data were produced by immunoSEQ multiplex PCR, yet TCRdb's version contains in-frame clones alone and is incomplete. The sample has about 1.4 million clones; 96% are singletons. Sequenced input: naive CD4+ T cells sorted from blood. The subset: CD45RA+ positively selected. This TCR was sampled from a man aged 25 to 40 in good health.

CDR3 sequence (DNA): TGTGCCAGCAGTTTAGTTAGCGGGAGACCCACAGATACGCAGTATTTT. Protein sequence: CASSLVSGRPTDTQYF. The rearrangement joins TRBV27 to TRBJ2-3, with TRBD2 identical over 9 bases. The CDR3 loop spans 16 amino acids. V lost 2 bases to trimming and J lost 2 bases; unmatched junction nucleotides: 5. The germline gives CDR1 MNHEY, CDR2 SMNVEV (reference sequence).